The present T cell receptor (beta chain) was sequenced within a study of cytomegalovirus exposure and HLA in healthy donors (TCRdb year 2017). The study in broad terms: In an earlier analysis of under 750 of the donors, 250 to 350 Gb of sequence data and 95 million to 130 million unique TCR beta sequences from about 179 million T cells were reported. A later genetic analysis used genome-wide SNP genotypes for about 60% of the roughly 700 donors, treating that subset as a discovery cohort. An early release covering 500 to 750 HLA-typed donors comprised around 300 gigabases of sequencing data and about 90 million unique TCR sequences. An earlier analysis of 500 to 650 of the donors applied high-throughput TCR beta sequencing to assess whether each TCR beta V gene segment acted as functional or pseudogenic. In a later analysis, previously published TCR beta repertoires from several hundred donors were re-analyzed and high-resolution HLA genotyping was added so that TCR occurrence patterns could be studied. The number of typed donors differed by locus: roughly 620-630 for A, B, C, DRB1 and DQB1; roughly 510 for DQA1; 606 for DPA1; and approximately 450 for DPB1. Among 398 genotyped donors of the cohort, an average of approximately 230,000 unique TCR beta nucleotide sequences were sequenced per donor, roughly 18% of them non-productive. A separate validation cohort of some 130 different subjects was used in addition to the roughly 620-subject first cohort. All discovery cohort repertoires had been generated using a single sequencing platform. Among the approximately 400 genotyped donors, 75% to 90% belonged to the genetic ancestry cluster associated with self-reported Caucasian donors. HLA typing included class I and class II loci at four-digit resolution. The T cell repertoires of 550 to 850 subjects were profiled by immunosequencing and related to cytomegalovirus serostatus. Five DR-DQ haplotypes were treated as single units for association and clustering because of strong linkage in the cohort. The later analysis used no new phenotypic data to find candidate immune exposures, relying instead on TCR beta sequences and their occurrence across donors. The study was designed to test whether signatures of past pathogen exposure could be identified by cataloging public T cell receptors. To predict cytomegalovirus infection status, the study brought together high-throughput TCR immunosequencing, statistical association of individual TCRs with disease status, and machine learning. Alongside the repertoire data, information on donor age, sex, ethnicity and CMV serostatus was compiled. The investigation overall reported the following: The cohort was sequenced for TCR beta chains only, and without alpha or paired-chain data the features that could be detected were limited. Because HLA typing was missing for some donors at each locus, association tests included only the typed subset. Some IMGT-functional V segments, including TRBV6-2 and TRBV6-3, could not be told apart with the 87-base-pair reads, so those segments were excluded. Sequencing depth was assumed to be roughly uniform across donors in the presence/absence analyses, though that assumption may not hold. Immune exposure information for the cohort was limited to CMV serostatus. The study listed 164 TCR beta chains as associated with cytomegalovirus. Assigning TCR associations to individual alleles was difficult when HLA alleles, especially DR and DQ, strongly co-occurred. In a later analysis, HLA-associated TCR beta chains were found to be more clonally expanded and to have lower generation probabilities than equally common non-associated chains. According to the authors, the approach could potentially be generalized to other disease states and immunological phenotypes. A cluster of highly shared sequence variants was judged likely to be a technical artifact of the sequencing pipeline. In a later analysis, TCR association rates were found to vary across HLA loci, with the most associated TCRs seen for DRB1 alleles and the fewest for HLA-C alleles. The classifier was reported to diagnose cytomegalovirus status with high specificity and sensitivity in both the original and validation cohorts. The earlier analysis of approximately 540 of the donors excluded 15 to 20 rarely observed V segments, including chromosome 9 orphons, because counts were too low. According to a later analysis, parvovirus B19, influenza, CMV and Epstein-Barr virus appeared linked to several top co-occurrence clusters. Correlated functional status among segregating V segments might be attributable to linkage disequilibrium, but an unknown experimental factor could not be ruled out. In a later genetic analysis, fewer N-insertions in productive TCRs were reported among donors in an Asian-associated ancestry cluster than the 666-donor mean. In an earlier analysis of around 600 of the donors, most TCR beta V segments were observed in productive rearrangements about 90% or about 30% of the time, broadly matching IMGT annotations. In vitro tests confirmed that a few of the cytomegalovirus-associated TCR beta chains recognize cytomegalovirus antigens. A later analysis associated 17,000 or so TCR beta sequences with specific HLA alleles at a false discovery rate of 0.05. V-gene and J-gene trimming of TCR beta chains was associated with a missense DCLRE1C variant in a later genetic analysis, and the association was replicated in an independent cohort. In a later analysis, most CMV-associated TCR beta chains were found to appear HLA-restricted, with HLA associations seemingly driven largely by CMV exposure. A further reported finding was that TCR beta sequences accurately predicted the HLA-A and HLA-B alleles for most subjects in the first cohort. Across donors, most TCR sequences were observed very rarely, whereas some public TCRs were present in many individuals.

The cohort comprised under 700 healthy bone marrow donors. All cohort members were sampled while nominally healthy, although unrecorded immune exposures were likely present. The donor was CMV seropositive and was included in the group of 250 to 350 seropositive cohort members. Every donor gave a peripheral blood sample, and the peripheral blood mononuclear cells from that sample were used for TCR beta sequencing. The Qiagen DNeasy Blood Extraction Kit was used to extract genomic DNA from the blood cell samples. The library was generated by the immunoSEQ multiplex PCR assay. For the multiplex PCR, a mixture combining 60 forward primers for TCR Vbeta segments and 13 reverse primers for TCR Jbeta segments was used. A multiplex PCR assay on genomic DNA amplified the CDR3 region of rearranged TCR beta genes. The amplified TCR beta libraries were sequenced on the Illumina HiSeq System as 87-base-pair reads. Per the original workflow: In a later analysis, some 80 million unique TCR beta chains were counted across the 500 to 850 repertoires, and approximately 11 million of these chains were shared by at least two donors. To remove PCR and sequencing errors, raw reads were error-corrected and collapsed into unique sequences using a nearest-neighbor algorithm that merged closely related sequences. CDR3 sequences were aligned to IMGT reference sequences to assign V, D and J gene segments. For a sequence to be retained, a match of at least six nucleotides was required to both a V gene segment and a J gene segment. Rearrangements were classified as productive when the CDR3 lacked stop codons and remained in frame with V and J, and all other rearrangements were classified as non-productive. CDR3 was defined by IMGT convention, running from the second conserved V-encoded cysteine to the conserved J-encoded phenylalanine. The earlier analysis of 587 of the donors excluded any sequence lacking an unambiguous match to a single V gene segment. In an earlier analysis of some 590 of the donors, a V segment was called functional when productive rearrangements were above 56.7%, and segregating when the standard deviation between donors exceeded 5%. To diagnose cytomegalovirus status from the catalog of TCR beta chain sequences, a statistical classification framework was built. In a later analysis, V and J genes were assigned by comparing TCR nucleotide sequences against IMGT/GENE-DB human TR gene sequences. In a later analysis, CDR3 sequences and most-parsimonious VDJ recombination scenarios were assigned using the TCRdist pipeline. In a later analysis, each TCR beta chain was defined by its CDR3 amino acid sequence together with its V-gene family, and reads without a unique V-gene family were excluded. To address suspected cross-contamination and a sequencing artifact, a later analysis removed some 620 highly shared, low-generation-probability nucleotide sequences. In a later analysis, a clonal expansion index was calculated for each public chain from normalized within-repertoire ranks of inferred template counts. In a later analysis, generation probabilities were computed with a VDJ recombination model fitted to out-of-frame rearrangements, and the resulting probabilities were checked against IGoR. In a later analysis, TCR-TCR, TCR-HLA and TCR-CMV co-occurrence was scored with hypergeometric tests, and a repertoire-size bias correction was applied to TCR pairs. In a later analysis, false discovery rates were estimated by permuting HLA or CMV assignments 20 times. In a later analysis, co-occurring TCRs were grouped with DBSCAN, and TCRdist sequence similarity was added when clustering was performed within HLA-allele-positive subsets. Repertoires with fewer than 30,000 or more than 120,000 public chains, plus five repertoires with anomalous nucleotide sharing, were excluded from co-occurrence clustering. In its TCRdb copy, this immuneACCESS table keeps in-frame sequences only and misses some clones. Where compared with another copy, unresolved V genes explain less than half of these, and the others have no known cause. The V and J calls and clone size are taken from that table; D and trimming were inferred from the DNA. This sample is represented by over 65,000 clones; roughly four fifths of them were singletons. The biggest ten clones account for nearly 7.5% of the sample.

From a lookup of the germline V gene (reference sequence), CDR1 and CDR2 are MNHEY and SMNVEV. Relative to germline, V is missing 4 bases and J is missing 3 bases, with 3 bases of the junction outside any gene match. Its CDR3 holds 13 amino acids, cysteine through phenylalanine. Here the CDR3 DNA is all that survives: 39 bases in frame from base 1. Of note for this clone: Which antigen it targets is not known. Per-nucleotide qualities are absent, and no much larger clonotype sits a single base away.

The V and J genes are TRBV27 and TRBJ2-7; TRBD1 fits 7 bases in the junction. The sequencing sample was made of PBMCs. The TCR originated in a woman aged 25 to 45 in good health and CMV-seropositive. For the CDR3, the sequence is CASSSTGIYEQYF. The sequenced DNA: TGTGCCAGCAGTTCGACAGGGATCTACGAGCAGTACTTC.